This T cell receptor beta chain was identified during a study of beta chain features in type 1 diabetes. Trimming took 0 bases from V and 2 from J, leaving 7 bases between them. This CDR3 has 14 amino acids. Germline loops: CDR1 SGHNT, CDR2 YYREEE (reference sequence). Reverse transcription of all isolated RNA meant that expressed TCRB transcripts were sequenced. Profiling relied on immunoSEQ multiplex PCR, and the TCRdb table lists in-frame clones only, not all of them. The sample shows around 280,000 clones, 8% of them seen only once. The sample holds many counts of this clone. Sample: central memory CD4+ T cells from blood. This clonotype was obtained from a woman aged 18-29 years in good health. The genes are TRBV5-4 and TRBJ2-3; D unresolved. CDR3 residues: CASSLAALTDTQYF. The CDR3 DNA follows: TGTGCCAGCAGCTTGGCAGCACTCACAGATACGCAGTATTTT.